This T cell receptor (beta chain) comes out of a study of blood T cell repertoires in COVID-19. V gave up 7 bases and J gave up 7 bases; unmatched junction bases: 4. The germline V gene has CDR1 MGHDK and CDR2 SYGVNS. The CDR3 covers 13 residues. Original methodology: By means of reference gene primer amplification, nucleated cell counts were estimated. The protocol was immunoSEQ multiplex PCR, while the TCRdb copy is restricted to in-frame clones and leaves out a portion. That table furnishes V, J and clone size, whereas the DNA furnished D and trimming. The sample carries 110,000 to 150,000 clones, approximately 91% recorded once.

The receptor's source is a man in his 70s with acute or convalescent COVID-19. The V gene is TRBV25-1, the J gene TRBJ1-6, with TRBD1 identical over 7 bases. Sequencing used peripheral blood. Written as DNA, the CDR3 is TGTGCCAGCAAAGGGACAGTAAATTCACCCCTCCACTTT. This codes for CASKGTVNSPLHF.